This TCR beta chain stems from a study of blood T cell repertoires in COVID-19. Study summary: COVID-19 samples, acute and convalescent, were from the United States, Italy and Spain. Sources were T cells, B-cell-depleted T cells, or PBMCs; the material itself was cDNA or gDNA.

CDR1 is MNHEY, CDR2 SMNVEV, per germline (reference sequence). Trimming cost V 6 bases and J 7 bases, with 16 bases left between them. The CDR3 covers 15 residues. Sequencing used immunoSEQ multiplex PCR; TCRdb keeps in-frame clones, though not all of them. In the table there are tens of thousands of clones, about 86% of which are singletons. Sequenced material: peripheral blood. The receptor was isolated from an elderly woman in a cohort sampled during active or convalescent COVID-19. V and J are TRBV27 and TRBJ1-6; D is ambiguous. CDR3 bases: TGTGCCAGCAGAATGTCCCTGGCCCTGAATTCACCCCTCCACTTT. Translating gives CASRMSLALNSPLHF.